This T cell receptor (beta chain) was obtained from a study of T cell responses to AZD1222 COVID-19 vaccine. Assay: immunoSEQ multiplex PCR; the TCRdb copy retains only in-frame clones and omits some. The data show 100,000 or so clones, roughly 87% seen once. This CDR3 contains 14 residues. Germline assignment: CDR1 DFQATT and CDR2 SNEGSKA (reference sequence). The junction had 6 bases not matched to a gene; V was cut back by 3 bases and J by 6 bases. General observations from the study: Unmutated variant regions reportedly attract nearly half of all spike-specific TCRs. Spike-specific TCRs gained breadth and depth after people received two AZD1222 doses. Donors were largely white British and mainly female; clonal diversity was possibly underestimated. Among vaccine-associated CD4 TCRs, coverage spanned spike, with dominance at 160-218 and 743-854.

For this clone: The antigen is not known.

The clonotype comes from an adult in good health. This material consisted of peripheral blood, taken on day 0 of AZD1222 vaccination. The chain joins TRBV20-1 to TRBJ2-7, with 12 nucleotides matching TRBD1. The CDR3 protein is CSASWDRGLVEQYF. The CDR3 coding sequence is TGCAGTGCTAGTTGGGACAGGGGGCTAGTCGAGCAGTACTTC.